This T cell receptor (beta chain) was captured by sequencing in a study of T cells in Graves' hyperthyroidism and ophthalmopathy. Researchers amplified the TCR beta CDR3 regions from RNA transcripts. The TCR CDR3 was amplified in a first-round RT-PCR using the HTBI primer set. TCRdb reanalysed the multiplex PCR reads using MiXCR and keeps one entry per CDR3 protein. The sample has about 300,000 distinct CDR3 sequences, about 19% seen once. Fresh peripheral blood, around 11 ml of it, supplied the PBMCs. This clonotype was seen many times. Sequencing was done on a sample of blood. The receptor was derived from a man aged 50 to 60 with Graves' ophthalmopathy.

The CDR3 sequence is CASRTSGSVGETQYF. The DNA for the CDR3 is TGTGCCAGCCGGACTAGCGGGAGTGTGGGAGAGACCCAGTACTTC. V and J are TRBV6-2 or TRBV6-3 and TRBJ2-5; 13 nucleotides align to TRBD2. The CDR3 is 15 amino acids. V shed 8 bases and J 4 bases; nucleotides not matched to a gene: 7. Per the germline V gene, CDR1 is MNHEY and CDR2 is SVGEGT.